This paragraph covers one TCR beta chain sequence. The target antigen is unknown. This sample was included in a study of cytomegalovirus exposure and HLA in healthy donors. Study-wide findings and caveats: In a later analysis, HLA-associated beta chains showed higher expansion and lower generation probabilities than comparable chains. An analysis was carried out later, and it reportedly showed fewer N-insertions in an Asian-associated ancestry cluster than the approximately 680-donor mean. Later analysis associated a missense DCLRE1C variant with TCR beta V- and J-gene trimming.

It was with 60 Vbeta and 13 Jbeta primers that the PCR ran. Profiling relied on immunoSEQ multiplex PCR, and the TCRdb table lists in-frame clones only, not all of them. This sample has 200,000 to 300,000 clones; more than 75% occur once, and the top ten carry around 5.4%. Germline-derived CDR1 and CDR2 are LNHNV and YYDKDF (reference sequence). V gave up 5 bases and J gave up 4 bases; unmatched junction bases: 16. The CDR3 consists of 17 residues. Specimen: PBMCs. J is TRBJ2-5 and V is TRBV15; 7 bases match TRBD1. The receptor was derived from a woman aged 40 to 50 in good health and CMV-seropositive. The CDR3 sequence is CATSQILGNRGAETQYF. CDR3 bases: TGTGCCACCAGCCAAATATTAGGGAACAGGGGAGCAGAGACCCAGTACTTC.